One sample yielded the 19 T cell receptor beta chains listed below, sequenced in a study of PD-1 blockade in classical Hodgkin lymphoma. Relapse was seen in all patients after autologous stem cell transplantation, and brentuximab vedotin exposure was variable. The assay was immunoSEQ multiplex PCR, and TCRdb's table has in-frame clones only and misses some. The table shows tens of thousands of clones, with around 71% occurring only once. Sample: peripheral blood mononuclear cells (PBMCs), taken at baseline. The receptor source for this set is a human donor with classical Hodgkin lymphoma.

The rearrangement uses TRBV19 and TRBJ2-7, with D possibly matching TRBD1 (5 bases). CDR3 length: 13 residues. Looked up from germline, CDR1 is LNHDA and CDR2 is SQIVND (reference sequence). The ends were cut back, 5 bases at V and 0 bases at J, with 8 bases in the middle. The CDR3 sequence: CASSLDSSYEQYF. CDR3 nucleotide sequence: TGTGCCAGTAGTCTCGACAGCTCCTACGAGCAGTACTTC.

The V gene is TRBV5-4, the J gene TRBJ2-3, with D possibly matching TRBD2 (6 bases). The V and J ends lost 0 bases and 5 bases respectively, with 16 bases between them. Germline values: CDR1 SGHNT, CDR2 YYREEE (reference sequence). The CDR3 has 16 residues. CDR3 coding DNA: TGTGCCAGCAGCTTGGAAGCAGGGAGGAGGGGAGATACGCAGTATTTT. Translated: CASSLEAGRRGDTQYF.

This clone has more than one count but fewer than ten. The gene calls are TRBV7-8 and TRBJ2-7; D possibly matches TRBD1 or TRBD2 (5 bases each). This CDR3 has 15 amino acids. V dropped 5 bases and J dropped 3 bases, with 17 bases sitting between them. In germline, CDR1 is SGHVS, CDR2 FQNEAQ. The DNA of the CDR3 is TGTGCCAGCAGCCCCTTCGGACACGGGAACTACGAGCAGTACTTC. It is translated as CASSPFGHGNYEQYF.

This chain joins TRBV6-5 and TRBJ1-2; no firm D call. The V gene's germline CDR1 is MNHEY and CDR2 SVGAGI. The CDR3 spans 14 residues. Trimming shortened V by 0 bases and J by 4 bases, and 9 bases separated the two germline ends. CDR3: CASSYSNGIYGYTF. In DNA, the CDR3 is TGTGCCAGCAGTTACTCGAACGGGATCTATGGCTACACCTTC.

This chain connects TRBV14 to TRBJ2-2, with D possibly being TRBD1 or TRBD2 (6 bases each). V lost 1 base, J lost 0 bases, and 9 bases lay in between. Germline-derived CDR1 and CDR2 are SGHDN and FVKESK. The CDR3 has 16 residues. The CDR3 nucleotides read TGTGCCAGCAGCCAAGGGAGGGGGGCGAACACCGGGGAGCTGTTTTTT. Translated, it gives CASSQGRGANTGELFF.

V usage is TRBV7-3 and J usage is TRBJ1-1; no clear D gene. Trimming left V 0 bases short and J 1 base short, with 9 bases between. The CDR3 contains 15 residues. The germline V gene encodes CDR1 SGHTA and CDR2 FQGTGA. This CDR3 reads CASSLTISKNTEAFF. The CDR3 nucleotides are TGTGCCAGCAGCTTAACGATCAGCAAGAACACTGAAGCTTTCTTT.

This chain links TRBV7-9 with TRBJ2-3; a possible D gene is TRBD2 (6 bases). The germline V gene encodes CDR1 SEHNR and CDR2 FQNEAQ (reference sequence). The CDR3 extends over 16 amino acids. V was clipped by 5 bases and J by 2 bases, with 17 bases between them. CDR3 protein: CASSPFEAGSTDTQYF. CDR3 coding DNA: TGTGCCAGCAGCCCCTTTGAGGCGGGGTCCACAGATACGCAGTATTTT.

The V and J genes are TRBV14 and TRBJ1-3; unclear D gene. CDR1 and CDR2 from the germline V gene are SGHDN and FVKESK. V lost 1 base to trimming and J lost 4 bases, with 5 bases between them. The CDR3 consists of 13 residues. The CDR3 here is CASSQALGNTIYF. The DNA for the CDR3 is TGTGCCAGCAGCCAAGCACTGGGAAACACCATATATTTT.

The chain recombines TRBV5-5 with TRBJ2-5; no firm D call. The length of the CDR3 is 11 residues. V gave up 4 bases and J gave up 4 bases, with 5 bases separating them. Per germline, CDR1 SGHKS and CDR2 YYEKEE (reference sequence). DNA of the CDR3: TGTGCCAGCAGCCCTGGAGAGACCCAGTACTTC. This translates into CASSPGETQYF. Based on the CDR3 plus reference TRBV5-5 and TRBJ2-5, the full variable domain is DAGVTQSPTHLIKTRGQQVTLRCSPISGHKSVSWYQQVLGQGPQFIFQYYEKEERGRGNFPDRFSARQFPNYSSELNVNALLLGDSALYLCASSPGETQYFGPGTRLLVL.

The chain is built from TRBV15 and TRBJ1-2; D is uncertain. Looked up from germline, CDR1 is LNHNV and CDR2 is YYDKDF (reference sequence). The CDR3 spans 15 residues. Trimming took 1 base from V and 3 from J, leaving 12 bases between them. CDR3 sequence reads: CATSRAYATDYGYTF. The DNA of the CDR3 is TGTGCCACCAGCAGAGCTTACGCCACTGACTATGGCTACACCTTC.

This chain uses TRBV5-1 with TRBJ1-6; TRBD1 matches at 8 bases. The V gene end was trimmed by 1 base and the J gene end by 7 bases; junction bases not matched to a gene: 4. CDR1 and CDR2 (germline): SGHRS, YFSETQ. This CDR3 comprises 15 residues. CDR3 region: CASSLSGQGNSPLHF. CDR3 DNA: TGCGCCAGCAGCTTGAGTGGACAGGGAAATTCACCCCTCCACTTT.

The rearrangement links TRBV7-6 to TRBJ1-6; D is possibly TRBD1 (5 bases). CDR3 length: 17 residues. The ends were cut back, 5 bases at V and 0 bases at J, with 14 bases in the middle. Germline V gene sequence: CDR1 SGHVS, CDR2 FNYEAQ. The CDR3, as DNA: TGTGCCAGCAGCCCTGTCAGGGTAATCTCCTATAATTCACCCCTCCACTTT. Amino acids: CASSPVRVISYNSPLHF.

This chain links TRBV7-9 with TRBJ2-7, with unresolved D. The CDR3 consists of 13 residues. Trimming took off 1 base at V and 2 bases at J, with 6 bases between the two ends. Germline-derived CDR1 and CDR2 are SEHNR and FQNEAQ (reference sequence). DNA for the CDR3: TGTGCCAGCAGCTTAGAAATGGCCTACGAGCAGTACTTC. Its protein is CASSLEMAYEQYF.

V is TRBV5-1 and J is TRBJ2-3; D remains ambiguous. Per germline, CDR1 SGHRS and CDR2 YFSETQ. Trimming cost V 3 bases and J 5 bases, with 7 bases left between them. CDR3 length: 12 residues. The CDR3 region is CASSSLGDTQYF. CDR3 coding DNA: TGCGCCAGCAGCTCATTGGGAGATACGCAGTATTTT.

J is TRBJ1-1 and V is TRBV13; D unclear. V dropped 5 bases and J dropped 0 bases, with 10 bases sitting between them. This CDR3 spans 14 amino acids. Germline lookup yields CDR1 PRHDT and CDR2 FYEKMQ (reference sequence). The CDR3 loop is CASSTQAMNTEAFF. The CDR3 nucleotides are TGTGCCAGCAGCACGCAGGCGATGAACACTGAAGCTTTCTTT.

J is TRBJ2-7 and V is TRBV7-9; a possible D gene is TRBD2 (6 bases). Germline V CDR1 and CDR2: SEHNR, FQNEAQ (reference sequence). CDR3 size: 14 residues. Trimming took off 5 bases at V and 4 bases at J, with 15 bases between the two ends. In DNA, the CDR3 is TGTGCCAGCAGCCTAACCGGGACTGTATACGAGCAGTACTTC. Translation: CASSLTGTVYEQYF. Based on the CDR3 plus reference TRBV7-9 and TRBJ2-7, the full variable domain is DTGVSQNPRHKITKRGQNVTFRCDPISEHNRLYWYRQTLGQGPEFLTYFQNEAQLEKSRLLSDRFSAERPKGSFSTLEIQRTEQGDSAMYLCASSLTGTVYEQYFGPGTRLTVT.

V and J are TRBV7-9 and TRBJ2-2, with D possibly called TRBD1 or TRBD2 (5 bases each). The V and J ends lost 5 bases and 6 bases respectively, with 13 bases between them. Germline V CDR1 and CDR2: SEHNR, FQNEAQ (reference sequence). The CDR3 contains 14 residues. The DNA of the CDR3 is TGTGCCAGCAGCCATCCCCGGGGACCCGGGGAGCTGTTTTTT. The encoded protein is CASSHPRGPGELFF.

This chain links TRBV5-8 with TRBJ2-1, with unresolved D. The CDR3 has 12 residues. With 0 bases removed from V and 9 bases from J, the gap between germline ends came to 7 bases. Germline CDR1 and CDR2: SGHTS and YDEGEE. The CDR3: CASSLGLAEQFF. The CDR3 nucleotides are TGTGCCAGCAGCTTGGGTCTTGCTGAGCAGTTCTTC.

The V call is TRBV9, the J call TRBJ2-1; TRBD2 aligns across 8 bases. There are 14 residues in the CDR3. The germline CDR1 and CDR2 sequences are SGDLS and YYNGEE. Trimming cost V 4 bases and J 6 bases; bases outside gene matches: 6. CDR3 residues: CASSRGGLINEQFF. The CDR3 region has the DNA TGTGCCAGCAGCCGGGGGGGGCTGATCAATGAGCAGTTCTTC.